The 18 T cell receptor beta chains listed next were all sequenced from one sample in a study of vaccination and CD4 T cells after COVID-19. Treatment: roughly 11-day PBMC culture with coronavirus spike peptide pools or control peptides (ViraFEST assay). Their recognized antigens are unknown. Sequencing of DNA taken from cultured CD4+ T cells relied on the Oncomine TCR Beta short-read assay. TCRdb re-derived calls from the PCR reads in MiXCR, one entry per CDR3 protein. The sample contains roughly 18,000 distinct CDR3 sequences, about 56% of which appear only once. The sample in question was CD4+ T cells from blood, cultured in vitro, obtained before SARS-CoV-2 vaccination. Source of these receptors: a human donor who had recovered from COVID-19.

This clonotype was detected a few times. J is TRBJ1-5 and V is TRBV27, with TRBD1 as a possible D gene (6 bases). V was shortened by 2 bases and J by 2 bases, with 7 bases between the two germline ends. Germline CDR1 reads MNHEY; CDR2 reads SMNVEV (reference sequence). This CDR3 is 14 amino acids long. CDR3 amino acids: CASSLGGRNQPQHF. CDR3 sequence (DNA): TGTGCCAGCAGTTTAGGGGGGCGCAATCAGCCCCAGCATTTT.

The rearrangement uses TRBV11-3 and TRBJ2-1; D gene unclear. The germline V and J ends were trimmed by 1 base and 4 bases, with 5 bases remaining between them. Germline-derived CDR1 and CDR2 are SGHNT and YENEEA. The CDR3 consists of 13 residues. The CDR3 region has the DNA TGTGCCAGCAGCTTAGTGGCATACAATGAGCAGTTCTTC. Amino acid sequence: CASSLVAYNEQFF.

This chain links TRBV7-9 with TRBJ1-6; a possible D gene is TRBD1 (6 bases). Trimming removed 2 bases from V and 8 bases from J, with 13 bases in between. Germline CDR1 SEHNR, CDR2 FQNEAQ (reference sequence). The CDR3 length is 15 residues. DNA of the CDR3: TGTGCCAGCAGCTTATTTGGTGCAGGGGATTCACCCCTCCACTTT. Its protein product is CASSLFGAGDSPLHF.

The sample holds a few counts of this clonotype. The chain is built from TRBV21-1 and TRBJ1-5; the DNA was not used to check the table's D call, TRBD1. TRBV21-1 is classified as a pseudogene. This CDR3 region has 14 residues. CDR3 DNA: TGTGCCAGCAGTCCCCTACGTAGCAATCAGCCCCAGCATTTT. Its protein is CASSPLRSNQPQHF.

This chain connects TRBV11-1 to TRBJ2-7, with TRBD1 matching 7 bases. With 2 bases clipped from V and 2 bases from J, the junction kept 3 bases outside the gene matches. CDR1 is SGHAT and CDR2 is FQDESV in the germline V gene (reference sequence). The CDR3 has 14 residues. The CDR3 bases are TGTGCCAGCAGCTTATTGGACAGGACCTACGAGCAGTACTTC. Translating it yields CASSLLDRTYEQYF.

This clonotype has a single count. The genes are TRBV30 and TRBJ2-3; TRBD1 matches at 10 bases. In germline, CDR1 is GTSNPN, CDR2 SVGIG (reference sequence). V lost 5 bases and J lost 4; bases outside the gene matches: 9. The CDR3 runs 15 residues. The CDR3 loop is CAWYTTGGGSDTQYF. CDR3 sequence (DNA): TGTGCCTGGTATACGACAGGGGGCGGTTCAGATACGCAGTATTTT.

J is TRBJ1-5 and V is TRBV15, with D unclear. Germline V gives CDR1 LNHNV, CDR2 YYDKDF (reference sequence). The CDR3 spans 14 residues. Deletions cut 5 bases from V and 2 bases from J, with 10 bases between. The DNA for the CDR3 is TGTGCCACCAGCTTCCGGCGGGGCAATCAGCCCCAGCATTTT. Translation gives CATSFRRGNQPQHF.

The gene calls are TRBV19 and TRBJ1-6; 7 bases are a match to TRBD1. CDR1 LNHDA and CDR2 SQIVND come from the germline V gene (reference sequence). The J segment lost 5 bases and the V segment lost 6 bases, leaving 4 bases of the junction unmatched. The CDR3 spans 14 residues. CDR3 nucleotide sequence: TGTGCCAGTAGCAGACAGGGTGATAATTCACCCCTCCACTTT. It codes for CASSRQGDNSPLHF.

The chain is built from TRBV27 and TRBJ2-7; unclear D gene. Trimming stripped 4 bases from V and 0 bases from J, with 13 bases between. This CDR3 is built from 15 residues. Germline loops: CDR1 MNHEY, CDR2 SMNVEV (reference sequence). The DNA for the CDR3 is TGTGCCAGCAGTTATTTGGGTGGAAGCTCCTACGAGCAGTACTTC. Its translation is CASSYLGGSSYEQYF.

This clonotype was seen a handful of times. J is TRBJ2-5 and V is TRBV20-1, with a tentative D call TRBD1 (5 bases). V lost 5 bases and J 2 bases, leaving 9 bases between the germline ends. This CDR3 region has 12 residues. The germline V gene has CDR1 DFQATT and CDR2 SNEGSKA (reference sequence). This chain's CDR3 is CSAGSGQETQYF. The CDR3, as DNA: TGCAGTGCTGGCTCAGGGCAAGAGACCCAGTACTTC.

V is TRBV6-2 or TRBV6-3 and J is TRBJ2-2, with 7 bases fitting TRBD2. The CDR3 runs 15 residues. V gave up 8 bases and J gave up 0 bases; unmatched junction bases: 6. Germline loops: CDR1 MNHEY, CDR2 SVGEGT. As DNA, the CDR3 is TGTGCCAGCTGTTGGGGGGGAGCGAACACCGGGGAGCTGTTTTTT. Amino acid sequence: CASCWGGANTGELFF.

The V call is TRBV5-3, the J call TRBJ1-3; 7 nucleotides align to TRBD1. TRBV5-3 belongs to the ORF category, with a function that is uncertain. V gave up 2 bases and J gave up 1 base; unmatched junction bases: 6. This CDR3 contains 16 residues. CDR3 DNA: TGTGCCAGAAGCTTTGTAACAGGGGTATCTGGAAACACCATATATTTT. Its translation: CARSFVTGVSGNTIYF.

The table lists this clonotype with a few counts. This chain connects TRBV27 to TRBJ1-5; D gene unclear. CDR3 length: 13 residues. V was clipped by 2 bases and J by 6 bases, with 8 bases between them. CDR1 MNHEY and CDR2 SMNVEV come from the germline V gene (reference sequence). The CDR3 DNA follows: TGTGCCAGCAGTTTAGCCCTGGGTCAGCCCCAGCATTTT. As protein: CASSLALGQPQHF.

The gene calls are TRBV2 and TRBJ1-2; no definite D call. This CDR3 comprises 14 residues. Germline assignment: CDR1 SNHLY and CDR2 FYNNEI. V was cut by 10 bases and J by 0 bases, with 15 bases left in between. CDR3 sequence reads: CATSLALSNYGYTF. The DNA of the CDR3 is TGTGCCACCAGCTTGGCCCTTTCTAACTATGGCTACACCTTC.

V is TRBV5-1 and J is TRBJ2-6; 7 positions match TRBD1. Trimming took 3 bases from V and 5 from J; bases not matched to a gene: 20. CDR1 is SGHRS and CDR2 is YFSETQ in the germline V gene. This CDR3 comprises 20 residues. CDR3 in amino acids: CASSSPLGTAQGIRANVLTF. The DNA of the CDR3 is TGCGCCAGCAGCTCTCCTTTAGGGACAGCCCAGGGGATTAGGGCCAACGTCCTGACTTTC.

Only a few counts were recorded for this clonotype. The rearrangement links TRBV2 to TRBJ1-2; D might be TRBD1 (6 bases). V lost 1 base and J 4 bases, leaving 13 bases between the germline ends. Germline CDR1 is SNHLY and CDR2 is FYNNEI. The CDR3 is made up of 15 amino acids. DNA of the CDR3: TGTGCCAGCAGTGAAGGTCAGGGAGGGGGCTATGGCTACACCTTC. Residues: CASSEGQGGGYGYTF.

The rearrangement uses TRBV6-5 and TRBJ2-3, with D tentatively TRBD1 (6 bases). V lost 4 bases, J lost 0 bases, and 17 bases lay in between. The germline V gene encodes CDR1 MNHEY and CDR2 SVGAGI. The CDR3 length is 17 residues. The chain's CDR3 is CASSSPTQGGSTDTQYF. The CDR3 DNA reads TGTGCCAGCAGTTCTCCAACACAGGGCGGGAGCACAGATACGCAGTATTTT.

The CDR3 protein is CASTSRTGDYEQYF. CDR3 bases: TGTGCCAGCACTTCCCGGACAGGCGACTACGAGCAGTACTTC. The V call is TRBV6-1, the J call TRBJ2-7; 7 positions agree with TRBD1. Germline CDR1 and CDR2: MNHNS and SASEGT. J was trimmed by 3 bases and V by 7 bases; bases with no gene match: 9. CDR3 length: 14 residues.